The clone carrying this T cell receptor beta chain was seen once. The sample is drawn from a study of blood T cells in healthy people across ages. V shed 1 base, J shed 0 bases, and the junction held 7 bases outside the gene matches. The CDR3 covers 17 residues. A J-beta primer mix and a sample-barcoded 5' primer were used in a second PCR of roughly 6 to 12 cycles. TCRdb fed the 5' RACE reads into MiXCR, producing one record per CDR3 protein. The sample lists approximately 960,000 distinct CDR3 sequences, under 35% occurring once. This sample also belongs to another study, concerning T cells of mothers and their children.

This sequence was found in a woman aged 40-49 years in good health. The sample comprised blood. The rearrangement links TRBV12-3 or TRBV12-4 to TRBJ2-3; 7 bases are a match to TRBD2. CDR3 loop: CASSLGGSSTSTDTQYF. CDR3 nucleotides: TGTGCCAGCAGTTTAGGCGGGAGCTCGACTAGCACAGATACGCAGTATTTT.